The 24 T cell receptor beta chains below were found in one sample sequenced in a study of CD8 T cells in Susac syndrome. With random hexamers, 0.5 to 1 ug RNA was reverse transcribed. TCRdb called the immunoSEQ multiplex PCR reads again in MiXCR, with one record for every CDR3 protein. The profile shows 150,000 to 200,000 distinct CDR3 sequences, 90% to 96% of them singletons. Sequenced material: CD4+ T cells from PBMCs. All receptors come from a human donor with multiple sclerosis.

The J gene is TRBJ1-4, the V gene TRBV7-8; 7 bases align to TRBD1. Germline values: CDR1 SGHVS, CDR2 FQNEAQ. This CDR3 is 15 amino acids long. The V segment lost 5 bases and the J segment 7 bases; nucleotides outside the gene matches: 10. The CDR3 sequence is CASSVYRGMSEKLFF. As DNA, the CDR3 is TGTGCCAGCAGCGTCTACAGGGGTATGAGTGAAAAACTGTTTTTT.

This clonotype was counted once. This rearrangement joins TRBV6-5 to TRBJ1-1; 9 bases are shared with TRBD1. In germline, CDR1 is MNHEY, CDR2 SVGAGI. V was clipped by 2 bases and J by 4 bases; unmatched bases: 2. This CDR3 comprises 14 residues. The CDR3 loop reads CASSYGTGSTEAFF. The CDR3 DNA follows: TGTGCCAGCAGTTACGGGACAGGGTCCACTGAAGCTTTCTTT.

This chain connects TRBV7-2 to TRBJ1-1; D is ambiguous. In germline, CDR1 is SGHTA, CDR2 FQGNSA. V was cut by 5 bases and J by 5 bases, with 18 bases left in between. The length of the CDR3 is 15 residues. The CDR3 DNA sequence: TGTGCCAGCAGCAATGGCGCACAGTACTCGACTGAAGCTTTCTTT. Encoded protein: CASSNGAQYSTEAFF.

This clonotype was seen once. This chain joins TRBV20-1 and TRBJ2-7; the D is unclear. This CDR3 spans 13 amino acids. The germline V gene has CDR1 DFQATT and CDR2 SNEGSKA (reference sequence). With 4 bases removed from V and 5 bases from J, the gap between germline ends came to 15 bases. CDR3 sequence reads: CSAKGWVSNEQYF. The CDR3 bases are TGCAGTGCTAAAGGTTGGGTTTCGAACGAGCAGTACTTC.

The chain recombines TRBV20-1 with TRBJ1-5, with 10 bases aligning to TRBD1. Germline CDR1 DFQATT, CDR2 SNEGSKA (reference sequence). The CDR3 is made up of 15 amino acids. Trimming cost V 0 bases and J 6 bases; bases outside gene matches: 5. For the CDR3, the DNA is TGCAGTGCTAGAGAGATCGGACAGGGGGTTCAGCCCCAGCATTTT. This translates into CSAREIGQGVQPQHF.

This chain connects TRBV7-2 to TRBJ1-2, with a possible D match to TRBD1 (5 bases). Germline V lookup: CDR1 SGHTA, CDR2 FQGNSA. Trimming pared 0 bases from V and 4 bases from J, leaving 12 bases between. The CDR3 extends over 15 amino acids. CDR3 amino acids: CASSLAGLGGYGYTF. The DNA of the CDR3 is TGTGCCAGCAGCTTAGCAGGTCTCGGGGGCTATGGCTACACCTTC.

This clonotype was observed a single time. The chain combines TRBV20-1 with TRBJ2-1, with 13 bases fitting TRBD2. The CDR3 has 15 residues. The J segment lost 5 bases and the V segment lost 6 bases, leaving 7 bases of the junction unmatched. The germline CDR1 and CDR2 sequences are DFQATT and SNEGSKA (reference sequence). The CDR3 sequence is CSATSGGAADNEQFF. DNA of the CDR3: TGCAGTGCAACTAGCGGGGGGGCCGCCGACAATGAGCAGTTCTTC.

This chain uses TRBV7-9 with TRBJ2-3; no clear D gene. From germline, CDR1 is SEHNR and CDR2 FQNEAQ (reference sequence). V dropped 1 base and J dropped 4 bases, with 6 bases sitting between them. The CDR3 sequence is 13 residues long. In nucleotides, the CDR3 is TGTGCCAGCAGCTTAGTGTCCCCAGATACGCAGTATTTT. The encoded protein is CASSLVSPDTQYF.

V and J are TRBV24-1 and TRBJ2-1; the D gene is possibly TRBD2 (5 bases). Germline V CDR1 and CDR2: KGHDR, SFDVKD. The CDR3 sequence is 15 residues long. The V end lost 4 bases, the J end lost 0 bases, and 9 bases lay between the germline ends. The chain's CDR3 is CATSEAGPSYNEQFF. CDR3 nucleotide sequence: TGTGCCACCAGTGAGGCGGGCCCCTCCTACAATGAGCAGTTCTTC.

The genes are TRBV20-1 and TRBJ1-5; maybe TRBD1 (6 bases). V was cut by 5 bases and J by 0 bases, with 8 bases left in between. CDR1 is DFQATT, CDR2 SNEGSKA, per germline (reference sequence). The CDR3 has 13 residues. The DNA for the CDR3 is TGCAGTGCTTCGACAGGTAGCAATCAGCCCCAGCATTTT. Protein product: CSASTGSNQPQHF.

The chain carries TRBV3-1 and TRBJ1-1; 7 nucleotides agree with TRBD1. V shed 3 bases and J 0 bases; nucleotides not matched to a gene: 4. This CDR3 is 15 amino acids long. The V gene's germline CDR1 is LGHDT and CDR2 YNNKEL (reference sequence). The CDR3 reads CASSQDTGVNTEAFF. The CDR3 bases are TGTGCCAGCAGCCAGGATACAGGGGTGAACACTGAAGCTTTCTTT.

This CDR3 reads CSASFQRTANSYEQYF. As DNA, the CDR3 is TGCAGTGCTAGTTTCCAGCGGACAGCGAACAGTTACGAGCAGTACTTC. The V and J genes are TRBV20-1 and TRBJ2-7; weak D call: TRBD1 (6 bases). CDR1 is DFQATT and CDR2 is SNEGSKA in the germline V gene (reference sequence). Trimming shortened V by 3 bases and J by 4 bases, and 22 bases separated the two germline ends. This CDR3 has 16 residues.

The rearrangement joins TRBV9 to TRBJ2-5; TRBD2 is a possible D gene (7 bases). V lost 4 bases, J lost 4 bases, and 17 bases lay in between. Germline V lookup: CDR1 SGDLS, CDR2 YYNGEE. The CDR3 is 15 residues long. CDR3 sequence: CASSFRGGAAETQYF. The CDR3 DNA reads TGTGCCAGCAGCTTTAGAGGGGGGGCCGCAGAGACCCAGTACTTC.

This chain joins TRBV20-1 and TRBJ1-1; weak D call: TRBD1 (6 bases). This CDR3 comprises 13 residues. V was pared by 6 bases and J by 1 base, with 12 bases between. CDR1 DFQATT and CDR2 SNEGSKA come from the germline V gene (reference sequence). The CDR3 region has the DNA TGCAGTGCAAACAGGGATCAGAACACTGAAGCTTTCTTT. Protein: CSANRDQNTEAFF.

The chain uses TRBV7-8 and TRBJ2-7; 7 positions agree with TRBD1. Germline V gives CDR1 SGHVS, CDR2 FQNEAQ. Trimming removed 5 bases from V and 2 bases from J; junction bases left unmatched: 15. The CDR3 runs to 17 residues. The CDR3 coding sequence is TGTGCCAGCAGCCAAACTACCGGGACAGCCGCAGCCTACGAGCAGTACTTC. It yields the protein CASSQTTGTAAAYEQYF.

The chain employs TRBV6-6 and TRBJ2-6; no reliable D call. There are 13 residues in the CDR3. Trimming stripped 0 bases from V and 12 bases from J, with 9 bases between. Germline lookup yields CDR1 MNHNY and CDR2 SVGAGI (reference sequence). The CDR3 coding sequence is TGTGCCAGCAGTTACTCGATGCAGCGCGTCCTGACTTTC. Translating it yields CASSYSMQRVLTF.

V gene TRBV20-1 combines with J gene TRBJ2-1; 7 bases fit TRBD1. V gave up 7 bases and J gave up 2 bases; unmatched junction bases: 8. CDR3 length: 14 residues. In germline, CDR1 is DFQATT, CDR2 SNEGSKA (reference sequence). The CDR3 region has the DNA TGCAGTGGCCTAGACAGGGAAACCTACAATGAGCAGTTCTTC. Residues: CSGLDRETYNEQFF.

The chain recombines TRBV29-1 with TRBJ2-5; tentative D call: TRBD2 (5 bases). Germline values: CDR1 SQVTM, CDR2 ANQGSEA. V was shortened by 4 bases and J by 0 bases, with 9 bases between the two germline ends. This CDR3 comprises 13 residues. In DNA, the CDR3 is TGCAGCGTTGCGGGAACAGACCAAGAGACCCAGTACTTC. This codes for CSVAGTDQETQYF.

The CDR3 nucleotides read TGCAGCGTTGAACTCCGGACAGGACCCCCCTATGGCTACACCTTC. Translating it yields CSVELRTGPPYGYTF. The chain is built from TRBV29-1 and TRBJ1-2; 7 nucleotides agree with TRBD1. The CDR3 is 15 residues long. J was trimmed by 4 bases and V by 2 bases; bases with no gene match: 10. The germline V gene has CDR1 SQVTM and CDR2 ANQGSEA.

The rearrangement links TRBV19 to TRBJ2-1; maybe TRBD2 (6 bases). This CDR3 has 14 amino acids. Germline loops: CDR1 LNHDA, CDR2 SQIVND (reference sequence). Deletions cut 2 bases from V and 7 bases from J, with 12 bases between. The CDR3 DNA follows: TGTGCCAGTAGTATACTCCCGGGGGAGAATGAGCAGTTCTTC. Its translation: CASSILPGENEQFF.

The chain carries TRBV30 and TRBJ1-4; D is unresolved. The CDR3 totals 12 residues. The V end lost 8 bases, the J end lost 3 bases, and 10 bases lay between the germline ends. The germline gives CDR1 GTSNPN, CDR2 SVGIG (reference sequence). The CDR3 region is CARSEANEKLFF. CDR3 in DNA: TGTGCCCGTTCAGAGGCTAATGAAAAACTGTTTTTT.

V usage is TRBV30 and J usage is TRBJ2-1, with D perhaps TRBD2 (6 bases). Germline CDR1 is GTSNPN and CDR2 is SVGIG (reference sequence). This CDR3 is 14 amino acids long. Deletions cut 3 bases from V and 0 bases from J, with 9 bases between. In nucleotides, the CDR3 is TGTGCCTGGAGCGGAGGGAACTCCTACAATGAGCAGTTCTTC. Protein: CAWSGGNSYNEQFF.

This sequence joins TRBV7-2 and TRBJ1-2, with 8 bases that match TRBD1. There are 16 residues in the CDR3. The V and J ends lost 5 bases and 2 bases, in that order; junction bases with no gene match: 10. CDR1 is SGHTA and CDR2 is FQGNSA in the germline V gene. As DNA, the CDR3 is TGTGCCAGCAGCCCTCGGGGACAGGCCATGAACTATGGCTACACCTTC. Protein product: CASSPRGQAMNYGYTF.

The chain combines TRBV5-1 with TRBJ2-7, with D tentatively TRBD1 or TRBD2 (5 bases each). V shed 4 bases and J shed 2 bases, with 19 bases lying between them. Germline lookup yields CDR1 SGHRS and CDR2 YFSETQ. The CDR3 is 16 amino acids. The CDR3 sequence is CASSPAPGREPYEQYF. CDR3 nucleotide sequence: TGCGCCAGCAGCCCCGCCCCGGGACGGGAACCCTACGAGCAGTACTTC.